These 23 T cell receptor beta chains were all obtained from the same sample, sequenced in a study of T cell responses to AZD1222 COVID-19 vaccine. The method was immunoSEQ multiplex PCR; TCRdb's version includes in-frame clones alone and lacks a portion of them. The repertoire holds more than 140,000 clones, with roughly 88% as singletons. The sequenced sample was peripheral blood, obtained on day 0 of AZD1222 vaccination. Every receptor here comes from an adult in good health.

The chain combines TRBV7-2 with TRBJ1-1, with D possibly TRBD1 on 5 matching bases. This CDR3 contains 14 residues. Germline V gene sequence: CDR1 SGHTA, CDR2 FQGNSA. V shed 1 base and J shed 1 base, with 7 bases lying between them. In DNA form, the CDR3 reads TGTGCCAGCAGCTTAGGACAGACGAACACTGAAGCTTTCTTT. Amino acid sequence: CASSLGQTNTEAFF.

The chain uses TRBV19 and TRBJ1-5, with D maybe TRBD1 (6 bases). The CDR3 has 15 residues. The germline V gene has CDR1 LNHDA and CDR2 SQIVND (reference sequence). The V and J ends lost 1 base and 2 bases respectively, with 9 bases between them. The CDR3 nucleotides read TGTGCCAGTAGTATAGGGGCAGGGGGCAATCAGCCCCAGCATTTT. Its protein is CASSIGAGGNQPQHF.

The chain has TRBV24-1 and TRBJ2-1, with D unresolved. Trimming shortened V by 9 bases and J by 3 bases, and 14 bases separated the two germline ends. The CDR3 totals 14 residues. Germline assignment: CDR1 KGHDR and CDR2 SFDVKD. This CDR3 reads CATGKPDNYNEQFF. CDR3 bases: TGTGCCACCGGGAAACCAGATAACTACAATGAGCAGTTCTTC.

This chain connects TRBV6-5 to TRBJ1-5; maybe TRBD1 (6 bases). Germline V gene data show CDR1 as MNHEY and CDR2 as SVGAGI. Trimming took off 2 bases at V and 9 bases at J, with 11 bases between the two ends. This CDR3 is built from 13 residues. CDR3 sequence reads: CASSYDMGAPQHF. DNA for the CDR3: TGTGCCAGCAGTTACGACATGGGGGCGCCCCAGCATTTT.

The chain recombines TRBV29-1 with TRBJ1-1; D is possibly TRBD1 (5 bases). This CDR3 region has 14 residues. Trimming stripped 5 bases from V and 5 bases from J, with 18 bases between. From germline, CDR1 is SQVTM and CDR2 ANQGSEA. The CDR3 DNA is TGCAGCGTTCTCCAATGGGGGAAGGGGACTGAAGCTTTCTTT. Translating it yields CSVLQWGKGTEAFF.

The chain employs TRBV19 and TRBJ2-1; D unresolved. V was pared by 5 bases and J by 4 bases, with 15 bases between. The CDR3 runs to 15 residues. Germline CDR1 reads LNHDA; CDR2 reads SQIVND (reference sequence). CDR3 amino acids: CASSSRAVSYNEQFF. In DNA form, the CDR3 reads TGTGCCAGTAGTTCTCGGGCAGTGAGTTACAATGAGCAGTTCTTC.

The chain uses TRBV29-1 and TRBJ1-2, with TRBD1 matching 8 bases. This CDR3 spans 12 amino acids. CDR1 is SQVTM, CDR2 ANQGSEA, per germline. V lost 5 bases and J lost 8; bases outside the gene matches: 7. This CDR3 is CSVSPGGAGYTF. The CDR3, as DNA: TGCAGCGTTTCCCCAGGGGGCGCGGGCTACACCTTC.

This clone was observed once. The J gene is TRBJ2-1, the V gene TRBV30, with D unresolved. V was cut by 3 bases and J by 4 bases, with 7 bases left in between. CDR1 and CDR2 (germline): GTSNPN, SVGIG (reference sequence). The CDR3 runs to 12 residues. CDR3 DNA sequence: TGTGCCTGGAGCCCAGCTTACAATGAGCAGTTCTTC. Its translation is CAWSPAYNEQFF.

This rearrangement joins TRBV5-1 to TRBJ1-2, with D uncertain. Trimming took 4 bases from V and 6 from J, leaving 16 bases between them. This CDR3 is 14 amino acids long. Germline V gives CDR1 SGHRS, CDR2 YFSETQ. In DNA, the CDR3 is TGCGCCAGCAGCGGTGAGGTTAGGGTAGATGGCTACACCTTC. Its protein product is CASSGEVRVDGYTF.

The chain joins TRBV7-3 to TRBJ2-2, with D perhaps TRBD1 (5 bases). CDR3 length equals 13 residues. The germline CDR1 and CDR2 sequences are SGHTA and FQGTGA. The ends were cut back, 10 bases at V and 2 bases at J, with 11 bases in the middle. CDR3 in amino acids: CATQTVNTGELFF. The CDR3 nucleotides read TGTGCCACCCAGACAGTTAACACCGGGGAGCTGTTTTTT. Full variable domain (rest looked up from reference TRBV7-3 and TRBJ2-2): GAGVSQTPSNKVTEKGKYVELRCDPISGHTALYWYRQSLGQGPEFLIYFQGTGAADDSGLPNDRFFAVRPEGSVSTLKIQRTERGDSAVYLCATQTVNTGELFFGEGSRLTVL.

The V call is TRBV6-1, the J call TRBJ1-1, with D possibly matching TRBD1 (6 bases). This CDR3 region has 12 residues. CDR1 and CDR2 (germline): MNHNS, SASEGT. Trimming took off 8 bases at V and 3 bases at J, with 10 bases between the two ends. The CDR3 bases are TGTGCCAGCGGCGGGGGGCACACTGAAGCTTTCTTT. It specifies CASGGGHTEAFF.

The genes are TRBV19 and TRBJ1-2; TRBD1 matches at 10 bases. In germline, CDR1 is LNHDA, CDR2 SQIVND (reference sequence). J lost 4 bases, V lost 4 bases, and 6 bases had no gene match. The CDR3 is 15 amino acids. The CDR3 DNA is TGTGCCAGTAGTAAGGGACAGGGGACGTTCTATGGCTACACCTTC. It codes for CASSKGQGTFYGYTF.

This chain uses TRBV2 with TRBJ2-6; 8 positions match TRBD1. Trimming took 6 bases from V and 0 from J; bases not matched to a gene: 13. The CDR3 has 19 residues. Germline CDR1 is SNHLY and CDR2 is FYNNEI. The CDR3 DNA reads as TGTGCCAGCAGGGGGAAAAGGACAGGGTACCCCTCTGGGGCCAACGTCCTGACTTTC. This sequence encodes CASRGKRTGYPSGANVLTF.

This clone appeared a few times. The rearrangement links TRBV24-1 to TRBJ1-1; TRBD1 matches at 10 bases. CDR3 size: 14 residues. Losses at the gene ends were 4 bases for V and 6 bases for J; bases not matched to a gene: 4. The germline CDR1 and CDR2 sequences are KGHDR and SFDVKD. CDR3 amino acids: CATSDPGQGPEAFF. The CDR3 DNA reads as TGTGCCACCAGTGACCCGGGACAGGGGCCTGAAGCTTTCTTT.

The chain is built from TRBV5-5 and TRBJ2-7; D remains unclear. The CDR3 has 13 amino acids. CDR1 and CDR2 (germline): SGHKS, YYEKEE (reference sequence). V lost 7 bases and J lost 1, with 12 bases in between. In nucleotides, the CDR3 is TGTGCCAGCCGCCGAGACGGATCCTACGAGCAGTACTTC. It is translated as CASRRDGSYEQYF.

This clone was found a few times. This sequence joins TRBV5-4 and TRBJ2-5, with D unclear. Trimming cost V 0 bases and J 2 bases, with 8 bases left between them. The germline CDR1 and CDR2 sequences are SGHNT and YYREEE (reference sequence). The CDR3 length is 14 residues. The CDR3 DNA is TGTGCCAGCAGCTTGGACTACCGGCAAGAGACCCAGTACTTC. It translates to CASSLDYRQETQYF.

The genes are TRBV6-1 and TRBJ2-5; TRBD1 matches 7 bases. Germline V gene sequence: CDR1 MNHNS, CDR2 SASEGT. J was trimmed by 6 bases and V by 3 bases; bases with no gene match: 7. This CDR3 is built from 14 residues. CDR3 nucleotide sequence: TGTGCCAGCAGTGACAGGGGGATATTGAAGACCCAGTACTTC. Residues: CASSDRGILKTQYF.

The CDR3 loop is CSVDPGTGLASGYTF. In nucleotides, the CDR3 is TGCAGCGTTGATCCCGGGACAGGGTTGGCTTCTGGCTACACCTTC. The genes are TRBV29-1 and TRBJ1-2; 9 bases are a match to TRBD1. CDR1 is SQVTM and CDR2 is ANQGSEA in the germline V gene. The CDR3 is made up of 15 amino acids. V lost 3 bases and J lost 7; bases outside the gene matches: 12.

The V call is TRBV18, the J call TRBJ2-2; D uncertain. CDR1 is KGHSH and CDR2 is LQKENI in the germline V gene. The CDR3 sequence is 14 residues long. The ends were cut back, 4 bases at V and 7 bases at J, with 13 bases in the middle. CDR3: CASSRYDEHGELFF. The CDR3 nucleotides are TGTGCCAGCTCACGATATGACGAGCACGGGGAGCTGTTTTTT.

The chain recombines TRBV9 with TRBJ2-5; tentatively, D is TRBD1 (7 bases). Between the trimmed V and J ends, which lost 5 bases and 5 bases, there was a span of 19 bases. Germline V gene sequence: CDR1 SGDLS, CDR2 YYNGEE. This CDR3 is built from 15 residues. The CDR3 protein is CASRPGGGGMETQYF. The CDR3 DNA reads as TGTGCCAGCAGACCAGGGGGAGGAGGGATGGAGACCCAGTACTTC.

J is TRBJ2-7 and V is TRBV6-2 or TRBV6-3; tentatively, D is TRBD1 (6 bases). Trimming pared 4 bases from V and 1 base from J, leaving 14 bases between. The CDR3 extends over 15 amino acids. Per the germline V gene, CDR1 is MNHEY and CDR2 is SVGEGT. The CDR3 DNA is TGTGCCAGCAGTTCGGACAGTACAAAATCCTACGAGCAGTACTTC. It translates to CASSSDSTKSYEQYF.

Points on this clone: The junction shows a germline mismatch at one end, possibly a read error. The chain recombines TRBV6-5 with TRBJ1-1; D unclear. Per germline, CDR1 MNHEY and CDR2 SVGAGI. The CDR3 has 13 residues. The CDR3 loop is CASSSNVKTEAFF. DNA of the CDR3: TGTGCCAGCAGTTCCAACGTGAAGACTGAAGCTTTCTTT.

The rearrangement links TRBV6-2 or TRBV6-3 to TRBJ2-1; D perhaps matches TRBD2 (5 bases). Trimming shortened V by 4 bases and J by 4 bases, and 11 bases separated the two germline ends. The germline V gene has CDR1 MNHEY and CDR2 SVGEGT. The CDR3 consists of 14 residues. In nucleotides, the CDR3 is TGTGCCAGCAGTTTTGAGGGAACTTACAATGAGCAGTTCTTC. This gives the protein CASSFEGTYNEQFF.